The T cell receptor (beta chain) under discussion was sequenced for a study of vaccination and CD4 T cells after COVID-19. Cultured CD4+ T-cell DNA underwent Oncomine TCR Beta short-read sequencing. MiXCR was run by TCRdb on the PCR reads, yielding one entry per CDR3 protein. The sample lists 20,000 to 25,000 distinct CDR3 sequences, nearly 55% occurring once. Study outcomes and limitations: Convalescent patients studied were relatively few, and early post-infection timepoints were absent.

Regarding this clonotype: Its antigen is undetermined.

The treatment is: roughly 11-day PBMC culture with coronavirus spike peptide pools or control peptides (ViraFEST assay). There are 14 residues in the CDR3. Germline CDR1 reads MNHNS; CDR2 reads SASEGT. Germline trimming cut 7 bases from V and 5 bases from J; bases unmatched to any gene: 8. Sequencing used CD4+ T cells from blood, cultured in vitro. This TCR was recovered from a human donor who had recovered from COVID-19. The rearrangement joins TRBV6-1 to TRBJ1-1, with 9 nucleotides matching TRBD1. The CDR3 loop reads CASKSTGGLTEAFF. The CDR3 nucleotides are TGTGCCAGCAAGTCTACAGGGGGCCTTACTGAAGCTTTCTTT.